The 24 T cell receptor beta chains presented below share a single source sample, sequenced in a study of blood T cell repertoires in COVID-19. Profiled with immunoSEQ multiplex PCR; TCRdb holds only in-frame clones, not every one. The sample lists under 300,000 clones, approximately 84% occurring once. Input material: PBMCs or T cells enriched from blood (not recorded which). These receptors came from a man aged 40-50 years who had recovered from COVID-19.

This sequence joins TRBV21-1 and TRBJ1-3. TRBV21-1 counts as a pseudogene. The CDR3 extends over 15 amino acids. CDR3 nucleotide sequence: TGTGCCAGCAGCAAAGCCCTAGTGGCTGGAAACACCATATATTTT. Translated: CASSKALVAGNTIYF.

The chain uses TRBV30 and TRBJ2-5; 7 bases line up with TRBD1. In germline, CDR1 is GTSNPN, CDR2 SVGIG (reference sequence). The CDR3 covers 12 residues. In nucleotides, the CDR3 is TGTGCTGCCCGACAGGGAAGGCAGACCCAGTACTTC. As protein: CAARQGRQTQYF.

This clone has more than one count but fewer than ten. V gene TRBV6-5 combines with J gene TRBJ2-7, with a possible D match to TRBD2 (5 bases). The V end lost 3 bases, the J end lost 6 bases, and 15 bases lay between the germline ends. Germline loops: CDR1 MNHEY, CDR2 SVGAGI. The CDR3 is made up of 14 amino acids. The CDR3 is CASSYGEGLGEQYF. The CDR3 coding sequence is TGTGCCAGCAGTTATGGTGAGGGCCTGGGCGAGCAGTACTTC.

This clone was detected many times. The chain uses TRBV6-2 or TRBV6-3 and TRBJ1-5; D call uncertain. The germline V gene has CDR1 MNHEY and CDR2 SVGEGT. The CDR3 is 14 residues long. Deletions cut 2 bases from V and 6 bases from J, with 11 bases between. The CDR3 region has the DNA TGTGCCAGCAGTTACGGGAGTCCGGGTCAGCCCCAGCATTTT. Its translation is CASSYGSPGQPQHF.

V usage is TRBV7-9 and J usage is TRBJ1-6, with 8 bases identical to TRBD1. This CDR3 is 15 amino acids long. The germline CDR1 and CDR2 sequences are SEHNR and FQNEAQ (reference sequence). V gave up 5 bases and J gave up 4 bases; unmatched junction bases: 4. CDR3 region: CASSPDRDYNSPLHF. CDR3 bases: TGTGCCAGCAGCCCGGACAGGGATTATAATTCACCCCTCCACTTT.

V gene TRBV19 combines with J gene TRBJ1-5; no reliable D call. The V gene lost 6 bases and the J gene lost 6 bases, with 12 bases spanning the gap. Looked up from germline, CDR1 is LNHDA and CDR2 is SQIVND (reference sequence). The CDR3 is made up of 13 amino acids. CDR3 sequence reads: CASSLAASQPQHF. CDR3 bases: TGTGCCAGTAGCCTAGCGGCGAGTCAGCCCCAGCATTTT.

This chain connects TRBV7-6 to TRBJ2-7, with 8 bases lining up with TRBD1. The V and J ends lost 1 base and 4 bases, in that order; junction bases with no gene match: 3. The CDR3 runs 14 residues. Germline CDR1 and CDR2: SGHVS and FNYEAQ. The CDR3 DNA reads as TGTGCCAGCAGCTTAGTAAGACAGGGGTACGAGCAGTACTTC. It encodes CASSLVRQGYEQYF.

This clone was seen only a few times. The CDR3 DNA sequence: TGTGCCAGCAGTTTATGGGCCGACGTTGAAGGATATTCACCCCTCCACTTT. Encoded protein: CASSLWADVEGYSPLHF. This rearrangement joins TRBV27 to TRBJ1-6; D remains ambiguous. Germline V gene data show CDR1 as MNHEY and CDR2 as SMNVEV (reference sequence). V was trimmed by 1 base and J by 8 bases, leaving 18 bases between them. CDR3 length: 17 residues.

The chain uses TRBV7-3 and TRBJ2-5, with D possibly TRBD1 on 5 matching bases. V lost 5 bases and J lost 5, with 12 bases in between. CDR1 and CDR2 from the germline V gene are SGHTA and FQGTGA. This CDR3 is built from 13 residues. CDR3 nucleotides: TGTGCCAGCAGCATCACAGGAATGGAGACCCAGTACTTC. Its protein is CASSITGMETQYF.

To note about this clone: It may be a read error: a sequence one base away is much more abundant. The chain links TRBV5-4 to TRBJ2-1, with D tentatively TRBD1 (6 bases). V lost 4 bases, J lost 0 bases, and 11 bases lay in between. CDR3 length: 15 residues. Germline V gene sequence: CDR1 SGHNT, CDR2 YYREEE (reference sequence). The CDR3 DNA sequence: TGTGCCAGCAGCCCTGGACAGAGCTCCTACAATGAGCAGTTCTTC. This sequence encodes CASSPGQSSYNEQFF.

CDR3 nucleotide sequence: TGTGCCAGCAGTTTTTTCGGACAGACAATGGACAATGAGCAGTTCTTC. Protein product: CASSFFGQTMDNEQFF. The gene calls are TRBV28 and TRBJ2-1; D perhaps matches TRBD1 (6 bases). Germline V gene sequence: CDR1 MDHEN, CDR2 SYDVKM. This CDR3 region has 16 residues. The V and J ends lost 3 bases and 5 bases respectively, with 17 bases between them.

V gene TRBV5-1 combines with J gene TRBJ2-7, with 7 bases identical to TRBD1. CDR1 SGHRS and CDR2 YFSETQ come from the germline V gene. V dropped 4 bases and J dropped 0; count of bases not matched to a gene: 10. The CDR3 is 16 amino acids. CDR3: CASSLVPGQSSYEQYF. The CDR3 region has the DNA TGCGCCAGCAGCCTGGTACCGGGACAGAGCTCCTACGAGCAGTACTTC.

The chain recombines TRBV18 with TRBJ1-1; D is undetermined. This CDR3 is built from 13 residues. Germline CDR1 is KGHSH and CDR2 is LQKENI. The V gene lost 6 bases and the J gene lost 0 bases, with 8 bases spanning the gap. The CDR3 loop reads CASSYAMNTEAFF. DNA of the CDR3: TGTGCCAGCTCCTACGCTATGAACACTGAAGCTTTCTTT.

V is TRBV28 and J is TRBJ2-5; 7 nucleotides agree with TRBD2. The V segment lost 4 bases and the J segment 5 bases; nucleotides outside the gene matches: 4. The CDR3 covers 13 residues. Per germline, CDR1 MDHEN and CDR2 SYDVKM. The CDR3 reads CASSWGGEETQYF. In DNA, the CDR3 is TGTGCCAGCAGTTGGGGGGGGGAGGAGACCCAGTACTTC.

Only a few counts were recorded for this clone. The rearrangement links TRBV3-1 (or the pseudogene TRBV3-2) to TRBJ1-5; 11 bases are shared with TRBD1. The CDR3 extends over 16 amino acids. Germline V gene sequence: CDR1 LGHDT, CDR2 YNNKEL (reference sequence). V gave up 4 bases and J gave up 7 bases; unmatched junction bases: 9. Here the CDR3 reads CASSRGQGAIGQPQHF. In DNA, the CDR3 is TGTGCCAGCAGCCGAGGACAGGGGGCGATTGGACAGCCCCAGCATTTT.

This rearrangement joins TRBV6-5 to TRBJ2-1, with TRBD2 identical over 7 bases. V lost 6 bases to trimming and J lost 3 bases; unmatched junction nucleotides: 5. The CDR3 contains 14 residues. Germline values: CDR1 MNHEY, CDR2 SVGAGI. CDR3 DNA: TGTGCCAGCAGGGGGCGGGGGAGCTACAATGAGCAGTTCTTC. Amino acids: CASRGRGSYNEQFF.

This clone was observed a handful of times. The V gene is TRBV2, the J gene TRBJ1-5; 7 bases agree with TRBD1. The V gene's germline CDR1 is SNHLY and CDR2 FYNNEI. V trimming: 7 bases; J trimming: 5 bases; junction bases outside the gene matches: 5. The CDR3 extends over 13 amino acids. The CDR3 DNA reads as TGTGCCAGCACTCGGGACAGAGATCAGCCCCAGCATTTT. It yields the protein CASTRDRDQPQHF.

As regards this clone: The sample carries other DNA sequences with the same CDR3. The chain links TRBV28 to TRBJ2-2, with a weak D call TRBD1 (6 bases). Germline V gene lookup returns CDR1 MDHEN and CDR2 SYDVKM. The CDR3 has 13 amino acids. The ends were cut back, 4 bases at V and 5 bases at J, with 8 bases in the middle. CDR3 region: CASSSQGTGELFF. CDR3 nucleotide sequence: TGTGCCAGCAGTTCACAGGGAACCGGGGAGCTGTTTTTT. Drawing the rest from reference TRBV28 and TRBJ2-2, the complete variable domain is DVKVTQSSRYLVKRTGEKVFLECVQDMDHENMFWYRQDPGLGLRLIYFSYDVKMKEKGDIPEGYSVSREKKERFSLILESASTNQTSMYLCASSSQGTGELFFGEGSRLTVL.

The rearrangement joins TRBV18 to TRBJ1-4; the D gene is possibly TRBD1 (6 bases). Germline-derived CDR1 and CDR2 are KGHSH and LQKENI. The CDR3 runs 16 residues. V lost 2 bases and J lost 1, with 11 bases in between. The CDR3: CASSPIKGGTNEKLFF. DNA for the CDR3: TGTGCCAGCTCACCAATTAAAGGGGGAACTAATGAAAAACTGTTTTTT.

This sequence joins TRBV5-1 and TRBJ1-4; D might be TRBD1 (6 bases). Trimming pared 4 bases from V and 7 bases from J, leaving 14 bases between. CDR1 and CDR2 (germline): SGHRS, YFSETQ. The CDR3 totals 14 residues. The CDR3 reads CASSTGTMGEKLFF. CDR3 sequence (DNA): TGCGCCAGCAGCACCGGGACAATGGGTGAAAAACTGTTTTTT. Drawing the rest from reference TRBV5-1 and TRBJ1-4, the complete variable domain is KAGVTQTPRYLIKTRGQQVTLSCSPISGHRSVSWYQQTPGQGLQFLFEYFSETQRNKGNFPGRFSGRQFSNSRSEMNVSTLELGDSALYLCASSTGTMGEKLFFGSGTQLSVL.

V gene TRBV30 combines with J gene TRBJ1-1; D perhaps matches TRBD1 (6 bases). In germline, CDR1 is GTSNPN, CDR2 SVGIG (reference sequence). The V and J ends lost 7 bases and 7 bases respectively, with 16 bases between them. CDR3 length equals 12 residues. CDR3 in DNA: TGTGCCTCCTCGGGGGGGACACTTGAAGCTTTCTTT. It translates to CASSGGTLEAFF.

With respect to this clone: The sample has other DNA sequences that encode this CDR3 too. The chain uses TRBV6-5 and TRBJ2-2; TRBD2 is a possible D gene (6 bases). V lost 5 bases and J 7 bases, leaving 8 bases between the germline ends. The CDR3 has 12 amino acids. Germline CDR1 and CDR2: MNHEY and SVGAGI. The CDR3 reads CASSRGFGELFF. The CDR3 bases are TGTGCCAGCAGTCGGGGGTTCGGGGAGCTGTTTTTT.

The chain combines TRBV27 with TRBJ2-1, with 8 positions matching TRBD2. CDR3 size: 16 residues. The ends lost 5 bases at V and 6 bases at J; junction bases unmatched: 12. CDR1 is MNHEY, CDR2 SMNVEV, per germline (reference sequence). DNA for the CDR3: TGTGCCAGCAGTCCGCTTGGGGCGGGAGGACCCAATGAGCAGTTCTTC. This translates into CASSPLGAGGPNEQFF.

This sequence joins TRBV3-1 (or the pseudogene TRBV3-2) and TRBJ2-1; no clear D. This CDR3 is built from 14 residues. Germline-derived CDR1 and CDR2 are LGHDT and YNNKEL (reference sequence). V was clipped by 0 bases and J by 7 bases, with 10 bases between them. The CDR3 nucleotides read TGTGCCAGCAGCCAAGATTTCACGAGGAATGAGCAGTTCTTC. Translation: CASSQDFTRNEQFF.